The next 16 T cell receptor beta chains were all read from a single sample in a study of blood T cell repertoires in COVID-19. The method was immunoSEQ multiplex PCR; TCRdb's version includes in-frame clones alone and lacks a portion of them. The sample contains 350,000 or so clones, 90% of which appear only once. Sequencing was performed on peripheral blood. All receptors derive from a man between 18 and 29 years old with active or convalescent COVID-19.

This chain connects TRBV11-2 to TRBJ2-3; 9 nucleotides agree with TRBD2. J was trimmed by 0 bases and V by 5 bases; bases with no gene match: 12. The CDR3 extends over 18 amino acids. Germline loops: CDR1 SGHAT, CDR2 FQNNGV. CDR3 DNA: TGTGCCAGCAGCGTCCTCAGCGGGGGGATCCTAAGCACAGATACGCAGTATTTT. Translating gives CASSVLSGGILSTDTQYF.

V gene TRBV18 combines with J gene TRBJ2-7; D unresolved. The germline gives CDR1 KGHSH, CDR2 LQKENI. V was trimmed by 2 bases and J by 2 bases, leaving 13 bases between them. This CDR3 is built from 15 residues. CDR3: CASSPRARIAYEQYF. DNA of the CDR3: TGTGCCAGCTCACCAAGAGCCAGGATCGCCTACGAGCAGTACTTC.

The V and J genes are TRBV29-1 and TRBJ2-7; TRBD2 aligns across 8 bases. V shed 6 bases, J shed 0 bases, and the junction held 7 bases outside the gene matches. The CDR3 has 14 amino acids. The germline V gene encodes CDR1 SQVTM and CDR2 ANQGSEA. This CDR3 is CSVGRGGNSYEQYF. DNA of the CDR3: TGCAGCGTGGGACGCGGGGGGAACTCCTACGAGCAGTACTTC.

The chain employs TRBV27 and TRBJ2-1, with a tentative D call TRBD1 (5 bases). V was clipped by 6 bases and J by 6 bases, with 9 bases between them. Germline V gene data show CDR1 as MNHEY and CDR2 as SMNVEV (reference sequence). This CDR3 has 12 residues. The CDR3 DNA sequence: TGTGCCAGCAGGGGGCTGGGCAATGAGCAGTTCTTC. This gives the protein CASRGLGNEQFF.

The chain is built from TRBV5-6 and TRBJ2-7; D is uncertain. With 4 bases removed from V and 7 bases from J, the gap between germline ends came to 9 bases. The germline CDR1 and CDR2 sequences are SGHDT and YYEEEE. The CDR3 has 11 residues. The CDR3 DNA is TGTGCCAGCAGCACGCGAGTGGAGCAGTACTTC. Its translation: CASSTRVEQYF.

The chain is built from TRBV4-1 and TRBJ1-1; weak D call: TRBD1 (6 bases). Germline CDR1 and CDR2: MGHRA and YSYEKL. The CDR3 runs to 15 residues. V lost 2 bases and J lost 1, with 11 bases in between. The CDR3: CASSQRRDTNTEAFF. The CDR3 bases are TGCGCCAGCAGCCAACGCCGGGACACGAACACTGAAGCTTTCTTT.

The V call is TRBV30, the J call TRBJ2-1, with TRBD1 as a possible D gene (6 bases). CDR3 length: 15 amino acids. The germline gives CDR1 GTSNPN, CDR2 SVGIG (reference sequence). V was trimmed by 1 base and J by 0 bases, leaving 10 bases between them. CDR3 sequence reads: CAWSGDKSSYNEQFF. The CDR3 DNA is TGTGCCTGGAGTGGGGACAAGAGCTCCTACAATGAGCAGTTCTTC.

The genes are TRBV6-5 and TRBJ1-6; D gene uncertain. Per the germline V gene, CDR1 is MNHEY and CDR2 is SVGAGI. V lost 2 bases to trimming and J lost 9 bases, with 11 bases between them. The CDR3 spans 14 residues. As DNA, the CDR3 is TGTGCCAGCAGTTACCCCGTTCGCGGTTCACCCCTCCACTTT. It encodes CASSYPVRGSPLHF.

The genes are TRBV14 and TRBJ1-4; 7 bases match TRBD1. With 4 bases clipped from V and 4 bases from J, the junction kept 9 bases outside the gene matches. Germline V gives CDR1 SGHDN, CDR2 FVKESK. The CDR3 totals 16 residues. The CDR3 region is CASSPNRQGLNEKLFF. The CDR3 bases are TGTGCCAGCAGCCCCAATCGACAGGGACTTAATGAAAAACTGTTTTTT.

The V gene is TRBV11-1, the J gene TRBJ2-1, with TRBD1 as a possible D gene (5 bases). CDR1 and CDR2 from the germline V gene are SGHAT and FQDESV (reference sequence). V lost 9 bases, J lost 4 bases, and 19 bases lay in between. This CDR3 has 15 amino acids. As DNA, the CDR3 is TGTGCCAGTAACCCCCGGCTTGACAGTTACAATGAGCAGTTCTTC. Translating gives CASNPRLDSYNEQFF.

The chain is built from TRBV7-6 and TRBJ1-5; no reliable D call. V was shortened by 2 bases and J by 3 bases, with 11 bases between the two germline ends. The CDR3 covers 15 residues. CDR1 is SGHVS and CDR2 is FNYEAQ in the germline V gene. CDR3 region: CASSLQSGPNQPQHF. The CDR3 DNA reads TGTGCCAGCAGCTTACAGTCTGGGCCCAATCAGCCCCAGCATTTT.

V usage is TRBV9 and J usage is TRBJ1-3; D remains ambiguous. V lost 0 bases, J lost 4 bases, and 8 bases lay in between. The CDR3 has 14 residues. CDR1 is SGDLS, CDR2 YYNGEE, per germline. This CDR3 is CASSVEGGGNTIYF. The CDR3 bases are TGTGCCAGCAGCGTAGAAGGCGGCGGAAACACCATATATTTT.

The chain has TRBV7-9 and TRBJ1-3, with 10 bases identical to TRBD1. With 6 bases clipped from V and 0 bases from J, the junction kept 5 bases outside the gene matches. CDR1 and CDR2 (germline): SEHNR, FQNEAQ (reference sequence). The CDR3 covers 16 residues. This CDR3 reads CASSPTGGGSGNTIYF. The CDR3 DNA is TGTGCCAGCAGTCCGACAGGGGGCGGCTCTGGAAACACCATATATTTT.

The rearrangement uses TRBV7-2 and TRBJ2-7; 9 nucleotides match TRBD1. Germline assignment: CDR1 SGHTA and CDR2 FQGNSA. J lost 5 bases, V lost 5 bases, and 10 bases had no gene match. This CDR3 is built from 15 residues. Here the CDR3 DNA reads TGTGCCAGCAGCACACAGGGGGCTCCAGAAAACGAGCAGTACTTC. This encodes CASSTQGAPENEQYF.

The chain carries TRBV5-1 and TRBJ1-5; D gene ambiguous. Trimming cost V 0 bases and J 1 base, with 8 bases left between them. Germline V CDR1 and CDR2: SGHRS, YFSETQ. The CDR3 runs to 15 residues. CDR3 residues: CASSLEPTSNQPQHF. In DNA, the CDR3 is TGCGCCAGCAGCTTGGAACCGACAAGCAATCAGCCCCAGCATTTT.

CDR3 coding DNA: TGTGCCAGCAGCTTAGCGTCATCCAACTATGGCTACACCTTC. Encoded protein: CASSLASSNYGYTF. The J gene is TRBJ1-2, the V gene TRBV7-2, with D unclear. CDR1 is SGHTA, CDR2 FQGNSA, per germline. The V end lost 0 bases, the J end lost 2 bases, and 7 bases lay between the germline ends. The CDR3 contains 14 residues.